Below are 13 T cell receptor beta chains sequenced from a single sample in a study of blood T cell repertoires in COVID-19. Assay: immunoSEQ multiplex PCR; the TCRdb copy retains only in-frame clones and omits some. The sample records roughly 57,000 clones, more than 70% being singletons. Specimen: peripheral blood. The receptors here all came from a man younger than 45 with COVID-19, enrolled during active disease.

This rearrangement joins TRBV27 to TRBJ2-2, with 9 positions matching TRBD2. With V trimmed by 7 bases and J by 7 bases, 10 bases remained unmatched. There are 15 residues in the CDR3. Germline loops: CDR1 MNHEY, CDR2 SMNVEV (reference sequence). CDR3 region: CASTLGSSGIGELFF. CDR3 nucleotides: TGTGCCAGCACCCTTGGATCTAGCGGGATCGGGGAGCTGTTTTTT.

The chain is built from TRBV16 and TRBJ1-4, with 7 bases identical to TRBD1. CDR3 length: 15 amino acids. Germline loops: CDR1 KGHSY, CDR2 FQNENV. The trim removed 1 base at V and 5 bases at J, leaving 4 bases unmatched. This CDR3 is CASSQLSTGNEKLFF. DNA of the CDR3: TGTGCCAGCAGCCAATTATCGACAGGGAATGAAAAACTGTTTTTT.

The CDR3 nucleotides are TGTGCCAGCAGCCCTAAAGGACTAGCGGGGGTTGGGGCCCAGTACTTC. Its translation: CASSPKGLAGVGAQYF. J is TRBJ2-5 and V is TRBV7-9; 13 bases line up with TRBD2. The CDR3 consists of 16 residues. CDR1 is SEHNR, CDR2 FQNEAQ, per germline (reference sequence). The J segment lost 9 bases and the V segment lost 5 bases, leaving 12 bases of the junction unmatched.

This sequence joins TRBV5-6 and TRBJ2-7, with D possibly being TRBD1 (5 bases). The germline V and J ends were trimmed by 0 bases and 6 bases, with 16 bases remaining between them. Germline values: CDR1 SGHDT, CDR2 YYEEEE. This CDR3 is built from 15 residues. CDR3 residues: CASSLGGLTTGEQYF. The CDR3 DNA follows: TGTGCCAGCAGCTTGGGGGGCCTCACAACGGGCGAGCAGTACTTC.

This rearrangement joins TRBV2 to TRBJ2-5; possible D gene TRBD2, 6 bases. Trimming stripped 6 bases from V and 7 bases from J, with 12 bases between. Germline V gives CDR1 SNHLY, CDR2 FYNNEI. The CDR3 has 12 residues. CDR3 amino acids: CASRTSLGTQYF. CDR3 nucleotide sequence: TGTGCCAGCAGGACTAGTCTCGGGACCCAGTACTTC.

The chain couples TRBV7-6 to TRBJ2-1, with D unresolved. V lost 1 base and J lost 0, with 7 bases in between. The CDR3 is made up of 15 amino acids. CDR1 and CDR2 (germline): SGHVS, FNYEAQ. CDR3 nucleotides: TGTGCCAGCAGCTTAGAATCTTTCTCCTACAATGAGCAGTTCTTC. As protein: CASSLESFSYNEQFF.

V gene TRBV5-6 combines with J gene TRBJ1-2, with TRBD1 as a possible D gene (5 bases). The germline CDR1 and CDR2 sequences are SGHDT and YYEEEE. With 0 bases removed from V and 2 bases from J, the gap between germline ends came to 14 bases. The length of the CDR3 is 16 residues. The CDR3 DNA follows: TGTGCCAGCAGCTTGGGTGCAGGGCCGAAGAACTATGGCTACACCTTC. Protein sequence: CASSLGAGPKNYGYTF.

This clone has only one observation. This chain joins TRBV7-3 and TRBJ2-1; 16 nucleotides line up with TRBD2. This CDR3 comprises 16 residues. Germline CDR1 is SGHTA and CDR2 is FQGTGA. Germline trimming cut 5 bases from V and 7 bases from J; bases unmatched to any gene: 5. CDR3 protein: CASSAGLAGGRNEQFF. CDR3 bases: TGTGCCAGCAGCGCGGGACTAGCGGGGGGGCGAAATGAGCAGTTCTTC.

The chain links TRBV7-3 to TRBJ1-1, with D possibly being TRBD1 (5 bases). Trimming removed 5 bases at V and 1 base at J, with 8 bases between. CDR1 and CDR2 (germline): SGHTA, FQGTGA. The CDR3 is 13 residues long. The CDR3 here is CASSDGQNTEAFF. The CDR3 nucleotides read TGTGCCAGCAGCGATGGACAGAACACTGAAGCTTTCTTT.

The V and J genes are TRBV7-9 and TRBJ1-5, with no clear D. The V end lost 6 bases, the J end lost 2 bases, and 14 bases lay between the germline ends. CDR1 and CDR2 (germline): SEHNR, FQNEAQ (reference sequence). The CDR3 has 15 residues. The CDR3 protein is CASSPRGGGNQPQHF. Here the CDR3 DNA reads TGTGCCAGCAGTCCCAGAGGAGGCGGCAATCAGCCCCAGCATTTT.

CDR3 coding DNA: TGTGCCAGCGATCGTTGGCGGAGCGGTAATCAGCCCCAGCATTTT. This encodes CASDRWRSGNQPQHF. The J gene is TRBJ1-5, the V gene TRBV28; D is ambiguous. Germline V gene data show CDR1 as MDHEN and CDR2 as SYDVKM. CDR3 length: 15 residues. With 8 bases removed from V and 4 bases from J, the gap between germline ends came to 18 bases.

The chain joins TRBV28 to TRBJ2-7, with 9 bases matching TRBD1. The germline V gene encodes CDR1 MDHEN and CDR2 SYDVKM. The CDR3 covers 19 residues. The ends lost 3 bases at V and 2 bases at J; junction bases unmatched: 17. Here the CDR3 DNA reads TGTGCCAGCAGTTTCACCCGGGACAGGGCCTCGAGGGGAACCTACGAGCAGTACTTC. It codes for CASSFTRDRASRGTYEQYF.

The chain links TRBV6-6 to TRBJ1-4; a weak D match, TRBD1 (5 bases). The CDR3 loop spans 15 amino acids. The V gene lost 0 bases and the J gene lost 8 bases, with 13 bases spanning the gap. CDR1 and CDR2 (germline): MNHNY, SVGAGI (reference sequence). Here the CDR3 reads CASSYSSGGNEKLFF. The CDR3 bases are TGTGCCAGCAGTTACTCCTCCGGGGGGAACGAAAAACTGTTTTTT.